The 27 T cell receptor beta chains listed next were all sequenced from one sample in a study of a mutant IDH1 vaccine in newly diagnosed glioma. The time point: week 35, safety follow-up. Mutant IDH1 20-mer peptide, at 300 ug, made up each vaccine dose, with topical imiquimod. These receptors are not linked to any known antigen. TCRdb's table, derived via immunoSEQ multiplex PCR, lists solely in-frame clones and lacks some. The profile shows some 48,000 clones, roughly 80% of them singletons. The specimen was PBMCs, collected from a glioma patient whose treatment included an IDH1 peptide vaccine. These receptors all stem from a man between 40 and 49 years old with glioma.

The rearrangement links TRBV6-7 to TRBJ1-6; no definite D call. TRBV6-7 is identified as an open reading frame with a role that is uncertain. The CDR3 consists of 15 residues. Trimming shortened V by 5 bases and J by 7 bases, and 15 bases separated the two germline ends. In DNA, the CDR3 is TGTGCCAGCAGTCCATCCCCAGGCCCCAATTCACCCCTCCACTTT. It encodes CASSPSPGPNSPLHF.

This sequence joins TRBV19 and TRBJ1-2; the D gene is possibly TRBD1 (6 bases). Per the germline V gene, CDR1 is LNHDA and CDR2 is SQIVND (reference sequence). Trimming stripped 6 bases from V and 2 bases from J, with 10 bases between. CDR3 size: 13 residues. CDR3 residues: CASREQGNYGYTF. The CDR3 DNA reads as TGTGCCAGTAGAGAGCAGGGGAACTATGGCTACACCTTC.

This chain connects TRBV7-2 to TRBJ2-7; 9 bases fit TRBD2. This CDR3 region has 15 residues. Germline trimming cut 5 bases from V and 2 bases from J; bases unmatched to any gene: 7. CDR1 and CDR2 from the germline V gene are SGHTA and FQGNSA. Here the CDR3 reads CASSLGGGGAYEQYF. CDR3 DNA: TGTGCCAGCAGCCTTGGGGGCGGGGGGGCCTACGAGCAGTACTTC.

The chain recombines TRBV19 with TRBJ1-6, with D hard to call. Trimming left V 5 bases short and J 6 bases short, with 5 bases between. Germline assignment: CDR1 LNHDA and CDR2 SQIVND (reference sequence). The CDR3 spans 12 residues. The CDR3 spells CASSPPNSPLHF. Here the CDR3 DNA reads TGTGCCAGTAGTCCCCCTAATTCACCCCTCCACTTT.

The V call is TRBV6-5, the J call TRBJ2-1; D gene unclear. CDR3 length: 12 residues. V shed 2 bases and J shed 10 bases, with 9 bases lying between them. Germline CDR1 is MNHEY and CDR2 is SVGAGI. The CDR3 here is CASSYLMGEQFF. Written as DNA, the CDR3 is TGTGCCAGCAGTTACCTGATGGGGGAGCAGTTCTTC.

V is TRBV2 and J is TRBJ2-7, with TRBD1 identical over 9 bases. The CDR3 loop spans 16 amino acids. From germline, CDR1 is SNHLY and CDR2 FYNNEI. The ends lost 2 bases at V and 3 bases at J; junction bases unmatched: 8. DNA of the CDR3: TGTGCCAGCAGTGAAAATATCTGGACAGGGGACTACGAGCAGTACTTC. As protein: CASSENIWTGDYEQYF.

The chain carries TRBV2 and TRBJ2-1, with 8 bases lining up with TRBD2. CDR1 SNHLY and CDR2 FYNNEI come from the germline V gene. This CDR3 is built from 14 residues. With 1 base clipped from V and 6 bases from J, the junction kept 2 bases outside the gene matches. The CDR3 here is CASSEERGSNEQFF. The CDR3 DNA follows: TGTGCCAGCAGTGAAGAGCGGGGGAGCAATGAGCAGTTCTTC.

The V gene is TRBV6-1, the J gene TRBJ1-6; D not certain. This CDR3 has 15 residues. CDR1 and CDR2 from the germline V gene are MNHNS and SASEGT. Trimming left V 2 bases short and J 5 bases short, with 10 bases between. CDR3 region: CASSEYAENNSPLHF. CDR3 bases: TGTGCCAGCAGTGAATATGCAGAAAATAATTCACCCCTCCACTTT.

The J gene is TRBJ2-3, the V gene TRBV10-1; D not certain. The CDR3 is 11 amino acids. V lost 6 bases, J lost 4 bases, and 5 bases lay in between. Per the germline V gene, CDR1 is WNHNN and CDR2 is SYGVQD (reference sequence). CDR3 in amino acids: CASRGSDTQYF. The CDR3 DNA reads TGCGCCAGCAGAGGATCAGATACGCAGTATTTT.

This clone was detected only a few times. CDR3 in amino acids: CASRNSYNSPLHF. Written as DNA, the CDR3 is TGTGCCAGCAGAAACTCCTATAATTCACCCCTCCACTTT. The gene calls are TRBV27 and TRBJ1-6; D gene unclear. Looked up from germline, CDR1 is MNHEY and CDR2 is SMNVEV (reference sequence). The CDR3 has 13 amino acids. With 6 bases removed from V and 0 bases from J, the gap between germline ends came to 3 bases.

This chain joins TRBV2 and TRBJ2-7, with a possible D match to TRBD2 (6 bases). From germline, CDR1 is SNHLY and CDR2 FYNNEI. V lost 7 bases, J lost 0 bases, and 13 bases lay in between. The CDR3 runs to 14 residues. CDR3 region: CASKRRVSSYEQYF. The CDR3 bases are TGTGCCAGCAAGCGGAGGGTCAGCTCCTACGAGCAGTACTTC.

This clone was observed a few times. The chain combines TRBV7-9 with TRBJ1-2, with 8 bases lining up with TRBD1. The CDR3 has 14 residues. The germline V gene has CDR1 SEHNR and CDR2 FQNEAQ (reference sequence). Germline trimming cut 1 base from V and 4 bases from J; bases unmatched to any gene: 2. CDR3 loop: CASSLDDRGYGYTF. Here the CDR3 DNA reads TGTGCCAGCAGCTTAGACGACAGGGGCTATGGCTACACCTTC. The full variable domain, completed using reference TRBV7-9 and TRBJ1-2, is DTGVSQNPRHKITKRGQNVTFRCDPISEHNRLYWYRQTLGQGPEFLTYFQNEAQLEKSRLLSDRFSAERPKGSFSTLEIQRTEQGDSAMYLCASSLDDRGYGYTFGSGTRLTVV.

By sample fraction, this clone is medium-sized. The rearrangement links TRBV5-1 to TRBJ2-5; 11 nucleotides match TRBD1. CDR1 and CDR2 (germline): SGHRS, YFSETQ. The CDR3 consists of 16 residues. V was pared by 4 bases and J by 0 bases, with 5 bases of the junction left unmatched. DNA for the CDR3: TGCGCCAGCAGCGGGGGGACAGGGGGGTACCAAGAGACCCAGTACTTC. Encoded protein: CASSGGTGGYQETQYF.

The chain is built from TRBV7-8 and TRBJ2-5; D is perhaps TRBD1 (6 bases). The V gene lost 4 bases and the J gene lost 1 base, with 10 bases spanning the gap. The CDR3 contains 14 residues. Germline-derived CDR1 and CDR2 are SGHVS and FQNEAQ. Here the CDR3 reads CASSWGTLQETQYF. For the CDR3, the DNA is TGTGCCAGCAGCTGGGGGACACTCCAAGAGACCCAGTACTTC.

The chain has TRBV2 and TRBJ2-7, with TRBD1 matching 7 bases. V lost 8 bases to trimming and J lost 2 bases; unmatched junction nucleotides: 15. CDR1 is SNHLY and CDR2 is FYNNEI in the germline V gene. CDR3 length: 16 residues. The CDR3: CASGEKTGLIAYEQYF. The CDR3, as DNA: TGTGCCAGCGGGGAAAAGACAGGGTTGATAGCCTACGAGCAGTACTTC. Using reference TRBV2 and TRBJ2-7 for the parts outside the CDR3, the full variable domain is EPEVTQTPSHQVTQMGQEVILRCVPISNHLYFYWYRQILGQKVEFLVSFYNNEISEKSEIFDDQFSVERPDGSNFTLKIRSTKLEDSAMYFCASGEKTGLIAYEQYFGPGTRLTVT.

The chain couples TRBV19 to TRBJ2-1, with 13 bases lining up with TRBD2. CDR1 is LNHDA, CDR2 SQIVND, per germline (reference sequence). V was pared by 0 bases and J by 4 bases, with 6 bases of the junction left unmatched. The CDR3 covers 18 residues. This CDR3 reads CASSIDPPTSGGYNEQFF. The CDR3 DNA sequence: TGTGCCAGTAGTATAGATCCCCCGACTAGCGGGGGGTACAATGAGCAGTTCTTC.

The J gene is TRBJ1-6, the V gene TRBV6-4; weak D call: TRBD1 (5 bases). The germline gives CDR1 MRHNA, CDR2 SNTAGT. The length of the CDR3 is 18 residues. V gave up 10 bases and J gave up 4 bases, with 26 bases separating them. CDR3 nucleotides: TGTGCCATCCTCCGGCCAGGGACGAATACGAGGTATAATTCACCCCTCCACTTT. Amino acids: CAILRPGTNTRYNSPLHF.

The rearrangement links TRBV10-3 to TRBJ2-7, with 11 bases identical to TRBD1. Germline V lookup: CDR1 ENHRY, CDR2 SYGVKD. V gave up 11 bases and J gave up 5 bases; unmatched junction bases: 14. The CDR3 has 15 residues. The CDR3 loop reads CASGAGQGATDEQYF. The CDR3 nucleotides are TGTGCCTCGGGGGCCGGACAGGGGGCGACGGACGAGCAGTACTTC.

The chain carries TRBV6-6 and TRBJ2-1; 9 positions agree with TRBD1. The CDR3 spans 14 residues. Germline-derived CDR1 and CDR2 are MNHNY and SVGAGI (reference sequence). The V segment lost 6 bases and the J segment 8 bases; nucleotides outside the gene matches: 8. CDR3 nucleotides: TGTGCCAGCAGAAGGGACAGGGAAGGCTATGAGCAGTTCTTC. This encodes CASRRDREGYEQFF.

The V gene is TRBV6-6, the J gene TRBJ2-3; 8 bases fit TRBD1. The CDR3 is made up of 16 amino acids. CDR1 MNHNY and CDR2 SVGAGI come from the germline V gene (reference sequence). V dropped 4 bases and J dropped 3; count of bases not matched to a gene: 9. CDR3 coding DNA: TGTGCCAGCAGTTCATCCGGACAGGGTAGGACAGATACGCAGTATTTT. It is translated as CASSSSGQGRTDTQYF.

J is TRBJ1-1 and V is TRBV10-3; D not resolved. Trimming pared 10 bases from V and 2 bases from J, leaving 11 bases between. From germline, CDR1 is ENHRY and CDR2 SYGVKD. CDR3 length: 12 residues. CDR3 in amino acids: CATTDVNTEAFF. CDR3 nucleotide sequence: TGTGCCACTACGGACGTCAACACTGAAGCTTTCTTT.

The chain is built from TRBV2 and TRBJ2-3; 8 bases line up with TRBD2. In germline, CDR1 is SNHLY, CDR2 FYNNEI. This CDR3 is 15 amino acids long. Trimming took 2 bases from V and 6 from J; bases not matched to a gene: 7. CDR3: CASSEPGLGGDTQYF. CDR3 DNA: TGTGCCAGCAGTGAACCGGGACTAGGAGGGGATACGCAGTATTTT.

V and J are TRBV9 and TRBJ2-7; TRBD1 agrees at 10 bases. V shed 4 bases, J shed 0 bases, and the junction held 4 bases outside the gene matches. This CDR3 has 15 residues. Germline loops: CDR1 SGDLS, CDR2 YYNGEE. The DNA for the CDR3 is TGTGCCAGCAGCCCCCGGGACAGGGGCTCCTACGAGCAGTACTTC. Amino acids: CASSPRDRGSYEQYF.

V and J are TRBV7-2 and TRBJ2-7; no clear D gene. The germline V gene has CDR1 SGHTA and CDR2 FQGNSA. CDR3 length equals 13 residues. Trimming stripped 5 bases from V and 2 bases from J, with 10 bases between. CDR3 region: CASSPVVTYEQYF. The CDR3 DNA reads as TGTGCCAGCAGCCCCGTTGTCACCTACGAGCAGTACTTC.

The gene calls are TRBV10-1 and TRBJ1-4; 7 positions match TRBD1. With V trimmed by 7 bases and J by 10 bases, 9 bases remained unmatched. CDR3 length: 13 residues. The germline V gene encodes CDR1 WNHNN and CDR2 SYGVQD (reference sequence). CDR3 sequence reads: CASNRQGGVKLFF. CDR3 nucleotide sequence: TGCGCCAGCAATCGACAGGGAGGGGTAAAACTGTTTTTT.

Here the CDR3 DNA reads TGTGCCAGCAGTGATGGGGGGGTCACAGATACGCAGTATTTT. As protein: CASSDGGVTDTQYF. The chain recombines TRBV25-1 with TRBJ2-3; 7 bases are shared with TRBD2. Germline V CDR1 and CDR2: MGHDK, SYGVNS. This CDR3 is built from 14 residues. V trimming: 3 bases; J trimming: 2 bases; junction bases outside the gene matches: 2.

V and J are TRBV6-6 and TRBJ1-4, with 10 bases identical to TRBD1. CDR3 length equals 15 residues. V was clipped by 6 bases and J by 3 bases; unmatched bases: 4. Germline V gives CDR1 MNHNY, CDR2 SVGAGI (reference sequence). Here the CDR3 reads CASSRQGAANEKLFF. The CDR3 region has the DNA TGTGCCAGCAGCCGACAGGGGGCGGCTAATGAAAAACTGTTTTTT.